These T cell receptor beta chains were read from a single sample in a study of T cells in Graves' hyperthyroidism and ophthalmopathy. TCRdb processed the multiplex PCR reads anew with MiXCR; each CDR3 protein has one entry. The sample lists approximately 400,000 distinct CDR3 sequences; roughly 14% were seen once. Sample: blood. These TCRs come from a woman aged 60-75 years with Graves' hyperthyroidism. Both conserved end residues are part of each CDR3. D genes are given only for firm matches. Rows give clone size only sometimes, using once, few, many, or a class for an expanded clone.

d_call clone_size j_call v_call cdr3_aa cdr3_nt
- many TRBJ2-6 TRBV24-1 CATSDPGTGANVLTF TGTGCCACCAGTGATCCAGGGACTGGGGCCAACGTCCTGACTTTC
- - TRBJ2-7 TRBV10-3 CAISGQVGVNEQYF TGTGCCATCAGTGGCCAGGTCGGTGTGAACGAGCAGTACTTC
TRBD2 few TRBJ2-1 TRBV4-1 CASSQGRLAGYNEQFF TGCGCCAGCAGTCAAGGTAGGCTAGCGGGCTACAATGAGCAGTTCTTC
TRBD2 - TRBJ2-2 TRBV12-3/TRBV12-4 CASSSREGYTGELFF TGTGCCAGCAGTTCACGGGAGGGGTACACCGGGGAGCTGTTTTTT
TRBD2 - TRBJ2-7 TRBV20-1 CSARNPRTSDTYEQYF TGCAGTGCTAGGAACCCTAGGACTAGCGATACCTACGAGCAGTACTTC
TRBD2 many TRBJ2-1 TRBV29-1 CSVARLAGENEQFF TGCAGCGTTGCTCGGCTAGCGGGAGAAAATGAGCAGTTCTTC
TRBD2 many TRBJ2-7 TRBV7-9 CASSPGLEAHEQYF TGTGCCAGCAGCCCTGGACTAGAAGCCCACGAGCAGTACTTC
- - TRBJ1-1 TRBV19 CAGSIGGGHTEAFF TGTGCCGGTAGTATAGGGGGGGGGCACACTGAAGCTTTCTTT
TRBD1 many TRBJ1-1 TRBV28 CASSSYRGYTEAFF TGTGCCAGCAGTTCCTACAGGGGTTACACTGAAGCTTTCTTT
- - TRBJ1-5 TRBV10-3 CAISGVGNQPQHF TGTGCCATCAGTGGGGTCGGCAATCAGCCCCAGCATTTT
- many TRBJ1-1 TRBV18 CASSPQRGTGDTEAFF TGTGCCAGCTCACCACAACGAGGGACGGGGGACACTGAAGCTTTCTTT
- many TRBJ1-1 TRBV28 CAGQPRSLNTEAFF TGTGCCGGCCAACCCAGAAGTCTGAACACTGAAGCTTTCTTT
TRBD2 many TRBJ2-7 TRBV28 CASLPTGGPHEQYF TGTGCCAGCCTCCCGACGGGAGGGCCCCACGAGCAGTACTTC
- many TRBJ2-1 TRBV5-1 CASSSGAAGPGDEQFF TGCGCCAGCAGCTCAGGGGCCGCAGGCCCTGGCGATGAGCAGTTCTTC
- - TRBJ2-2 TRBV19 CASSFDRMNTGELFF TGTGCCAGTAGTTTCGACAGGATGAACACCGGGGAGCTGTTTTTT
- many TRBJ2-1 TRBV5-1 CASSLVGLNKQFF TGCGCCAGCAGCTTGGTGGGTCTCAATAAGCAGTTCTTC
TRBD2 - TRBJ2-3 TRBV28 CASSPLGLARSTDTQYF TGTGCCAGCAGTCCCCTTGGACTAGCGAGGAGCACAGATACGCAGTATTTT
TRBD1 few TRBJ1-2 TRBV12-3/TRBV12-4 CASSRGPNGYTF TGTGCCAGCAGTAGGGGGCCAAATGGCTACACCTTC
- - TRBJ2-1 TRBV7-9 CASSLVVRPYEQFF TGTGCCAGCAGCTTAGTAGTTAGACCGTATGAGCAGTTCTTC
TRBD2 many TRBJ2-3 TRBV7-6 CASSSLAGGVTDTQYF TGTGCCAGCAGCTCGTTAGCGGGAGGGGTGACAGATACGCAGTATTTT
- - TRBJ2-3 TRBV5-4 CASRPTLKTDTDTQYF TGTGCCAGCAGACCAACCCTCAAGACAGATACAGATACGCAGTATTTT
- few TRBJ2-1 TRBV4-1 CASSQEWEAAYNEQFF TGCGCCAGCAGCCAAGAATGGGAGGCCGCCTACAATGAGCAGTTCTTC
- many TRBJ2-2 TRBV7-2 CASGGRGTGELFF TGTGCCAGCGGGGGGCGTGGCACCGGGGAGCTGTTTTTT
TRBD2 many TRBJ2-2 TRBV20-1 CSARGTRSTGELFF TGCAGTGCTAGGGGGACTAGAAGTACCGGGGAGCTGTTTTTT
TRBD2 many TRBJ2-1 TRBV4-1 CASSQGEWGTSGVTTYNEQFF TGCGCCAGCAGCCAAGGGGAATGGGGGACTAGCGGGGTTACGACCTACAATGAGCAGTTCTTC
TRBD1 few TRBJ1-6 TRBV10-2 CASSVQGARSPLHF TGCGCCAGCAGTGTTCAGGGGGCTCGTTCACCCCTCCACTTT
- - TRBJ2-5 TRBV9 CASSVGPGEQETQYF TGTGCCAGCAGCGTAGGGCCTGGAGAACAAGAGACCCAGTACTTC
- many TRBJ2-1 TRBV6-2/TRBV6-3 CASCRVVYNEQFF TGTGCCAGCTGTCGTGTCGTCTACAATGAGCAGTTCTTC
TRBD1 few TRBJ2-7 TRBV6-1 CASSGKTGISSYERYF TGTGCCAGCAGCGGAAAGACAGGGATCAGCTCCTACGAGCGGTACTTC
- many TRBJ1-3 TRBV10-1 CASSEDLGDTIYF TGCGCCAGCAGTGAGGATCTTGGAGACACCATATATTTT
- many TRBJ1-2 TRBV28 CASRLVGPWGYGYTF TGTGCCAGCAGGCTAGTTGGGCCCTGGGGCTATGGCTACACCTTC
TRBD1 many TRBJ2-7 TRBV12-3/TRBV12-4 CASSLGQGASYEQYF TGTGCCAGCAGTTTAGGACAGGGGGCCTCCTACGAGCAGTACTTC
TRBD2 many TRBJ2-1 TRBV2 CASSQRGPWDEQFF TGTGCCAGCAGCCAGCGGGGACCATGGGATGAGCAGTTCTTC
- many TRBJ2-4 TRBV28 CASSLTRGPAKNIQYF TGTGCCAGCAGTTTAACGCGAGGGCCAGCCAAAAACATTCAGTACTTC
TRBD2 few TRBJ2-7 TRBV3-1 CASSPGPRGGAYEQYF TGTGCCAGCAGCCCCGGCCCCCGGGGGGGGGCCTACGAGCAGTACTTC
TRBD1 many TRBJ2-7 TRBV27 CASSLSGTAYEQYF TGTGCCAGCAGTTTATCTGGGACAGCCTACGAGCAGTACTTC
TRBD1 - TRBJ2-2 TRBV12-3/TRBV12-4 CASSGGQGSAGELFF TGTGCCAGCAGCGGGGGACAGGGGAGTGCCGGGGAGCTGTTTTTT
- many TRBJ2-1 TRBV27 CASSLELGGLDEQFF TGTGCCAGCAGTTTAGAACTAGGAGGTTTGGATGAGCAGTTCTTC
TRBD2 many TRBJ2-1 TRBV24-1 CATSDQTSGYNEQFF TGTGCCACCAGTGACCAGACTAGCGGATACAATGAGCAGTTCTTC
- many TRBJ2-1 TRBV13 CASSHHVASYNEQFF TGTGCCAGCAGCCACCATGTTGCCTCCTACAATGAGCAGTTCTTC
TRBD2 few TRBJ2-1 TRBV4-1 CASSQDLSGRRTYNEQFF TGCGCCAGCAGCCAAGATCTGAGCGGGAGGCGGACCTACAATGAGCAGTTCTTC
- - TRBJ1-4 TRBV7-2 CASSRDTVGGKLFF TGTGCCAGCAGCCGAGACACGGTGGGAGGAAAACTGTTTTTT
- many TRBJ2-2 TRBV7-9 CASSLQGTGELFF TGTGCCAGCAGCTTACAGGGCACCGGGGAGCTGTTTTTT
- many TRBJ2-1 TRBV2 CASRGTGHHYNEQFF TGTGCCAGCAGAGGTACGGGACACCATTACAATGAGCAGTTCTTC
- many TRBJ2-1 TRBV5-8 CASSLAGYGEQFF TGTGCCAGCAGCTTGGCAGGGTACGGTGAGCAGTTCTTC
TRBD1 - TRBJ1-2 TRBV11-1 CASSGATGLYGYTF TGTGCCAGCAGCGGAGCGACAGGGCTCTATGGCTACACCTTC
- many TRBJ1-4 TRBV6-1 CASSPNPVIGEKLFF TGTGCCAGCAGCCCTAACCCGGTGATTGGGGAAAAACTGTTTTTT
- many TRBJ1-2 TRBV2 CASSINNGYTF TGTGCCAGCAGCATAAACAATGGCTACACCTTC
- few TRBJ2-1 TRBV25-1 CASSYRDSSSYNEQFF TGTGCCAGCAGTTACCGGGACTCAAGCTCCTACAATGAGCAGTTCTTC